This T cell receptor (beta chain) was captured in a study of shared clonotypes between healthy human individuals. Study-wide background: A couple of women and a few men aged 18 to 49 served as donors.

Across several immunoSEQ plates, the genomic DNA of each subset was split evenly. How the authors handled the data: Owing to the provision of junction-only sequences devoid of quality scores by immunoSEQ, filtering differed. TCRdb's copy holds only in-frame clones and misses some; the assay was immunoSEQ multiplex PCR. V, J and clone size reflect that table, while D and trimming were determined from the DNA. This sample has 500,000 to 550,000 clones; roughly 95% occur once, and the top ten carry 0.055% to 0.075%. Germline V lookup: CDR1 GTSNPN, CDR2 SVGIG (reference sequence). The length of the CDR3 is 13 residues. V was cut by 4 bases and J by 5 bases, with 15 bases left in between.

This sequence joins TRBV30 and TRBJ2-7, with D perhaps matching TRBD2 (6 bases). This clonotype originated in a woman aged 25 to 39 in good health. Sequenced material: naive CD4+ T cells sorted from blood. Noted subset: CD45RA+ positively selected. The CDR3 sequence is CAWTSVPSHEQYF. CDR3 sequence (DNA): TGTGCCTGGACTAGCGTCCCATCCCACGAGCAGTACTTC.